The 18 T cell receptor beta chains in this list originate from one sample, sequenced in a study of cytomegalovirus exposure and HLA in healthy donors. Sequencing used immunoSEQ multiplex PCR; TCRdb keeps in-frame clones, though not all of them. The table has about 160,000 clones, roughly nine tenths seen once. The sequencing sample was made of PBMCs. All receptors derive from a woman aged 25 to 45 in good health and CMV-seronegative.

CDR3 region: CASSLDPSRGAKNIQYF. The CDR3 DNA follows: TGCGCCAGCAGCTTGGATCCGAGCCGGGGAGCCAAAAACATTCAGTACTTC. The chain recombines TRBV5-1 with TRBJ2-4; D perhaps matches TRBD2 (5 bases). The germline CDR1 and CDR2 sequences are SGHRS and YFSETQ. Trimming cost V 0 bases and J 0 bases, with 13 bases left between them. The CDR3 totals 17 residues.

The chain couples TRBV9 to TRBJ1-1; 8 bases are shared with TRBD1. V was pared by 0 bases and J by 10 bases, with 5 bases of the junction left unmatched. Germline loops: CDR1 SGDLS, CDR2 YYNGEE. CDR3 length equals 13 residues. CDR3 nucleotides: TGTGCCAGCAGCGTAGAAGGACAGGGCGTAGCTTTCTTT. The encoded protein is CASSVEGQGVAFF.

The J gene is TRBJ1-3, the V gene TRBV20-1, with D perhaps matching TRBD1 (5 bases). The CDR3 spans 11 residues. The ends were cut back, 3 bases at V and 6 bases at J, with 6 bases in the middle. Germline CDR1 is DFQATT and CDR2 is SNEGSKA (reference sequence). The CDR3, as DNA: TGCAGTGCTAGCAGGGAAAACACCATATATTTT. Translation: CSASRENTIYF.

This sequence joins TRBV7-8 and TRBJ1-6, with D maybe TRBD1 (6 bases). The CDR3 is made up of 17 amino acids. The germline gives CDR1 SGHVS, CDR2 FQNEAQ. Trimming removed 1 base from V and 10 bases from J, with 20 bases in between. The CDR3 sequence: CASSLGGLGGAGSPLHF. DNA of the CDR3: TGTGCCAGCAGCTTAGGAGGTTTGGGGGGCGCTGGGTCACCCCTCCACTTT.

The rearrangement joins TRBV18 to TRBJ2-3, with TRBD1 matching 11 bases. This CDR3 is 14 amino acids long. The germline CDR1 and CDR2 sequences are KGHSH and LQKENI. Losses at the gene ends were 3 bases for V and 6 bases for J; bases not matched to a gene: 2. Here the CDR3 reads CASSPGTGGDTQYF. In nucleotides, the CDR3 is TGTGCCAGCTCACCGGGGACAGGGGGTGATACGCAGTATTTT. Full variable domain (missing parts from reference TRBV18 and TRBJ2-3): NAGVMQNPRHLVRRRGQEARLRCSPMKGHSHVYWYRQLPEEGLKFMVYLQKENIIDESGMPKERFSAEFPKEGPSILRIQQVVRGDSAAYFCASSPGTGGDTQYFGPGTRLTVL.

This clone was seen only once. The CDR3 sequence is CASSSRGPAEAFF. As DNA, the CDR3 is TGCGCCAGCAGTTCCAGGGGGCCCGCTGAAGCTTTCTTT. This chain links TRBV5-1 with TRBJ1-1; TRBD1 agrees at 8 bases. Germline CDR1 SGHRS, CDR2 YFSETQ. The V and J ends lost 5 bases and 6 bases, in that order; junction bases with no gene match: 6. The length of the CDR3 is 13 residues.

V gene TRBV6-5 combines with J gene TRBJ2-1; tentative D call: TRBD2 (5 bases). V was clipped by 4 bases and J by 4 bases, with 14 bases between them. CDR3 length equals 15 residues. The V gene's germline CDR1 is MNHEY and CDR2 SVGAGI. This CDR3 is CASSLGPGGYNEQFF. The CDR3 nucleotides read TGTGCCAGCAGTTTGGGCCCTGGAGGATACAATGAGCAGTTCTTC.

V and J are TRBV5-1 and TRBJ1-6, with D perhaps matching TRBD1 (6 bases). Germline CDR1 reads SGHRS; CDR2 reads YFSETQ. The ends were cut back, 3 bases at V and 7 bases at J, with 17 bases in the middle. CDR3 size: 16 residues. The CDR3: CASSSRAGQGNSPLHF. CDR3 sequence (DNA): TGCGCCAGCAGCTCGAGAGCGGGTCAGGGGAATTCACCCCTCCACTTT.

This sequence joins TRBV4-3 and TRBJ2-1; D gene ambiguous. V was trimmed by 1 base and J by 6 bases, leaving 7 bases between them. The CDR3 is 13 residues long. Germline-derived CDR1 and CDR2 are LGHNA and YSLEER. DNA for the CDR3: TGCGCCAGCAGCCAAGGGTGGCGCAATGAGCAGTTCTTC. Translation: CASSQGWRNEQFF.

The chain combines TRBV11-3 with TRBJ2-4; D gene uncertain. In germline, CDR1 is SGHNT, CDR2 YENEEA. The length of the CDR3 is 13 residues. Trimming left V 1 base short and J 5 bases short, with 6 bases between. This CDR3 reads CASSLGPENIQYF. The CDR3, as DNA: TGTGCCAGCAGCTTAGGTCCTGAAAACATTCAGTACTTC.

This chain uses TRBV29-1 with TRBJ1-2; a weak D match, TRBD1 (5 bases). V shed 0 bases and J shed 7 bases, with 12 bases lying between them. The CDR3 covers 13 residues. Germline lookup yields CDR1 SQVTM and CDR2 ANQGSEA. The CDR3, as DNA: TGCAGCGTTGAAGATACGGGGAGGGGTGGCTACACCTTC. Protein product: CSVEDTGRGGYTF.

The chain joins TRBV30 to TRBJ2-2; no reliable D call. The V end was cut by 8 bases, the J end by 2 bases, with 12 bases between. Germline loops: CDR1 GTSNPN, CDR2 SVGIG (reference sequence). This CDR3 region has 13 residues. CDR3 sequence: CARSNSNTGELFF. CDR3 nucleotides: TGTGCCAGATCTAACAGCAACACCGGGGAGCTGTTTTTT. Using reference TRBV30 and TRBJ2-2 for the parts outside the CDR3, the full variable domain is SQTIHQWPATLVQPVGSPLSLECTVEGTSNPNLYWYRQAAGRGLQLLFYSVGIGQISSEVPQNLSASRPQDRQFILSSKKLLLSDSGFYLCARSNSNTGELFFGEGSRLTVL.

CDR3 loop: CASSPSRGTGGKAGELFF. The CDR3 DNA sequence: TGTGCCAGCAGCCCAAGCAGAGGGACAGGGGGTAAGGCCGGGGAGCTGTTTTTT. This chain joins TRBV4-2 and TRBJ2-2; 11 nucleotides agree with TRBD1. V trimming: 4 bases; J trimming: 6 bases; junction bases outside the gene matches: 13. The CDR3 is 18 amino acids. Germline lookup yields CDR1 LGHNA and CDR2 YNFKEQ.

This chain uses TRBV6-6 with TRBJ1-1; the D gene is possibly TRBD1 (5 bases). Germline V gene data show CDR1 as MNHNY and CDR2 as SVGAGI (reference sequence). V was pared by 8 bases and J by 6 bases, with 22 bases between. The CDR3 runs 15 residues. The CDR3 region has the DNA TGTGCCAGCGGCGAAGCAGGGTTCTGGATTTCTGAAGCTTTCTTT. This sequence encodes CASGEAGFWISEAFF.

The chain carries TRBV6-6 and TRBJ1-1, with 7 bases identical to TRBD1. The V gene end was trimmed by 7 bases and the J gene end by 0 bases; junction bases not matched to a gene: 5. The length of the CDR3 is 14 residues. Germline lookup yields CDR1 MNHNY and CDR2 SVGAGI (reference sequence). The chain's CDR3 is CASIWGQMNTEAFF. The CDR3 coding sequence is TGTGCCAGCATCTGGGGACAGATGAACACTGAAGCTTTCTTT.

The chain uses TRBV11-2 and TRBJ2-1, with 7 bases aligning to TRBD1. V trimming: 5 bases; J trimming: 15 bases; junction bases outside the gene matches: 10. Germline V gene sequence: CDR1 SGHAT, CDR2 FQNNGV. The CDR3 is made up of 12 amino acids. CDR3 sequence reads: CASSKGASRLFF. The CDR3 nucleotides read TGTGCCAGCAGCAAGGGGGCTAGCCGCCTGTTCTTC.

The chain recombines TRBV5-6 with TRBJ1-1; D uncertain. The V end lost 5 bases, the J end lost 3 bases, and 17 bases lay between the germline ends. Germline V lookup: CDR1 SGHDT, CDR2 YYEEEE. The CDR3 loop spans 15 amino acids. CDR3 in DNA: TGTGCCAGCAGGGGAGGGCGCGGCCGGGACACTGAAGCTTTCTTT. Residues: CASRGGRGRDTEAFF. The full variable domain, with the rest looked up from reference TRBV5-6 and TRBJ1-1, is DAGVTQSPTHLIKTRGQQVTLRCSPKSGHDTVSWYQQALGQGPQFIFQYYEEEERQRGNFPDRFSGHQFPNYSSELNVNALLLGDSALYLCASRGGRGRDTEAFFGQGTRLTVV.

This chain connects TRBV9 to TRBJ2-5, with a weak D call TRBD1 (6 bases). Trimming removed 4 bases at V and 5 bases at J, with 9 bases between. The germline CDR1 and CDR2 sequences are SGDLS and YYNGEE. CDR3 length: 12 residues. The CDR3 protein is CASSTGLETQYF. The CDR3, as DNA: TGTGCCAGCAGCACAGGGCTGGAGACCCAGTACTTC.